This passage covers 19 T cell receptor beta chains from one sample sequenced in a study of metastatic and nonmetastatic thyroid tumors. Each patient went into thyroid surgery without having received any treatment. TCRdb re-clonotyped the PCR reads via MiXCR. Among around 89,000 clones listed, just under 15% were seen once. The sample consisted of blood. The origin of the receptors is a female donor with papillary thyroid cancer or a benign thyroid nodule (not recorded which). Some clones in this sample may be carry-over from other donors' samples.

The rearrangement links TRBV4-1 to TRBJ2-7, with 7 positions matching TRBD2. CDR1 and CDR2 from the germline V gene are MGHRA and YSYEKL. V gave up 2 bases and J gave up 2 bases; unmatched junction bases: 6. The CDR3 covers 15 residues. In DNA, the CDR3 is TGCGCCAGCAGCCAACAACTAGCGATTACCTACGAGCAGTACTTC. This gives the protein CASSQQLAITYEQYF.

This clone was seen ten or more times. This sequence joins TRBV4-1 and TRBJ2-7, with a weak D call TRBD1 (6 bases). V dropped 0 bases and J dropped 2 bases, with 8 bases sitting between them. Germline-derived CDR1 and CDR2 are MGHRA and YSYEKL. This CDR3 contains 14 residues. DNA for the CDR3: TGCGCCAGCAGCCAAGACAGGGGTCCCTACGAGCAGTACTTC. Protein: CASSQDRGPYEQYF.

The chain joins TRBV27 to TRBJ2-1; the D call may be TRBD1 or TRBD2 (6 bases each). V gave up 8 bases and J gave up 8 bases, with 19 bases separating them. This CDR3 contains 14 residues. Germline CDR1 and CDR2: MNHEY and SMNVEV (reference sequence). For the CDR3, the DNA is TGTGCCAGCGGGAGGTACAGGGTGTTCGATGAGCAGTTCTTC. Residues: CASGRYRVFDEQFF.

This clone was counted many times. The gene calls are TRBV28 and TRBJ2-2; D might be TRBD1 (6 bases). The germline V gene encodes CDR1 MDHEN and CDR2 SYDVKM. The V and J ends lost 3 bases and 0 bases respectively, with 14 bases between them. The CDR3 totals 17 residues. This CDR3 is CASSFSWGQTNTGELFF. In nucleotides, the CDR3 is TGTGCCAGCAGTTTTTCTTGGGGGCAAACGAACACCGGGGAGCTGTTTTTT.

This clone has at least ten counts. This chain joins TRBV20-1 and TRBJ2-7, with D perhaps TRBD2 (7 bases). Trimming removed 7 bases from V and 0 bases from J, with 19 bases in between. The CDR3 length is 15 residues. Germline V gene lookup returns CDR1 DFQATT and CDR2 SNEGSKA (reference sequence). In nucleotides, the CDR3 is TGCAGTGGAGGGGGGGCGGCCTCTAGCTCCTACGAGCAGTACTTC. Translating it yields CSGGGAASSSYEQYF.

This clone appeared many times. The chain is built from TRBV30 and TRBJ1-3; TRBD1 might be the D (6 bases). CDR1 and CDR2 (germline): GTSNPN, SVGIG (reference sequence). CDR3 length: 14 amino acids. The V and J ends lost 1 base and 2 bases respectively, with 9 bases between them. The CDR3 is CAWSEGQPGNTIYF. In DNA, the CDR3 is TGTGCCTGGAGTGAAGGACAGCCTGGAAACACCATATATTTT.

This clone came up many times. The genes are TRBV5-1 and TRBJ2-7, with TRBD1 identical over 9 bases. Germline lookup yields CDR1 SGHRS and CDR2 YFSETQ. V lost 3 bases to trimming and J lost 7 bases; unmatched junction nucleotides: 11. This CDR3 has 15 residues. The CDR3 region has the DNA TGCGCCAGCAGCTGGGCCGGGACAGGGTCTAGGGAGCAGTACTTC. Its translation: CASSWAGTGSREQYF.

This clone was observed many times. The chain recombines TRBV4-2 with TRBJ1-2; 12 bases agree with TRBD1. Germline V gene data show CDR1 as LGHNA and CDR2 as YNFKEQ. There are 18 residues in the CDR3. J was trimmed by 4 bases and V by 1 base; bases with no gene match: 10. Written as DNA, the CDR3 is TGTGCCAGCAGCCAAGGCTCATCCGGGACAGGGGGCTTCTATGGCTACACCTTC. This translates into CASSQGSSGTGGFYGYTF.

Remarks on this clone: Because the CDR3 is missing its conserved closing phenylalanine or tryptophan, this is likely a read error. It is unclear where the CDR3 begins or ends on the DNA, so no DNA is shown, and the CDR3 is as TCRdb lists it. J is TRBJ2-7 and V is TRBV7-2; TRBD2 was called by the table and not checked on the DNA. The CDR3 comprises 10 residues, both ends counted. Germline V gives CDR1 SGHTA, CDR2 FQGNSA. The CDR3 loop is CASSCPVLAG.

This clone has a count of ten or more. The rearrangement uses TRBV5-1 and TRBJ1-1; TRBD1 might be the D (6 bases). The CDR3 runs 16 residues. V dropped 2 bases and J dropped 4 bases, with 18 bases sitting between them. The V gene's germline CDR1 is SGHRS and CDR2 YFSETQ. In DNA, the CDR3 is TGCGCCAGCAGCTTTTCTCTCACTACAGGGAGCACTGAAGCTTTCTTT. This encodes CASSFSLTTGSTEAFF.

This clone was seen repeatedly, ten times or more. The V and J genes are TRBV6-1 and TRBJ2-3; 9 bases match TRBD2. CDR1 is MNHNS and CDR2 is SASEGT in the germline V gene. This CDR3 is 15 amino acids long. V trimming: 7 bases; J trimming: 4 bases; junction bases outside the gene matches: 9. DNA for the CDR3: TGTGCCAGCACCGATCTAGCGGGGATTCCAGATACGCAGTATTTT. Its protein is CASTDLAGIPDTQYF.

This clone occurred many times. The V gene is TRBV30, the J gene TRBJ1-5; D possibly corresponds to TRBD1 (5 bases). Germline values: CDR1 GTSNPN, CDR2 SVGIG (reference sequence). V lost 5 bases and J lost 1, with 9 bases in between. The CDR3 extends over 13 amino acids. CDR3: CAWDRDSNQPQHF. CDR3 DNA: TGTGCCTGGGACCGGGACAGCAATCAGCCCCAGCATTTT. Filled out from reference TRBV30 and TRBJ1-5, the complete variable domain reads SQTIHQWPATLVQPVGSPLSLECTVEGTSNPNLYWYRQAAGRGLQLLFYSVGIGQISSEVPQNLSASRPQDRQFILSSKKLLLSDSGFYLCAWDRDSNQPQHFGDGTRLSIL.

This clone came up a few times. An end of the junction differs from the germline gene, which may be a read error. The same CDR3 arises from other DNA sequences in this sample as well. The CDR3 sequence is CASTPTGGPQETQYF. Here the CDR3 DNA reads TGTGCTAGCACCCCCACCGGGGGCCCCCAAGAGACCCAGTACTTC. The genes are TRBV7-7 and TRBJ2-5; D is tentatively TRBD1 or TRBD2 (6 bases each). The CDR3 length is 15 residues. In germline, CDR1 is SSHAT, CDR2 FNYEAQ (reference sequence).

This clone was seen ten or more times. The rearrangement links TRBV20-1 to TRBJ2-7; weak D call: TRBD2 (5 bases). The CDR3 covers 13 residues. From germline, CDR1 is DFQATT and CDR2 SNEGSKA (reference sequence). V gave up 5 bases and J gave up 2 bases, with 13 bases separating them. CDR3 sequence reads: CSAYRTGAYEQYF. CDR3 coding DNA: TGCAGTGCTTACCGGACTGGGGCCTACGAGCAGTACTTC.

On this clone itself: This clone may be a read error of a much larger clone one base away. The chain joins TRBV20-1 to TRBJ2-7; 7 nucleotides line up with TRBD1. The CDR3 loop spans 14 amino acids. Germline CDR1 is DFQATT and CDR2 is SNEGSKA (reference sequence). The chain's CDR3 is CSSAGTDSSYDQYF. For the CDR3, the DNA is TGCAGCTCCGCCGGGACAGATTCCTCCTACGATCAGTACTTC.

A remark on this clone: This sequence may be a read error, since a much larger clone differs from it by one base. The gene calls are TRBV3-1 and TRBJ2-5; D unresolved. In germline, CDR1 is LGHDT, CDR2 YNNKEL (reference sequence). This CDR3 has 15 residues. This CDR3 is CASIQVGMPQETQYF. For the CDR3, the DNA is TGTGCCAGCATCCAAGTTGGGATGCCTCAAGAGACCCAGTACTTC.

This chain joins TRBV4-2 and TRBJ1-6, with 10 positions matching TRBD1. Trimming removed 7 bases from V and 6 bases from J; junction bases left unmatched: 12. There are 17 residues in the CDR3. Germline CDR1 reads LGHNA; CDR2 reads YNFKEQ. The CDR3: CASTTGGLSGGNSPLHF. CDR3 bases: TGTGCCAGCACGACAGGGGGCCTGTCGGGTGGTAATTCACCCCTCCACTTT.

About this clone itself: A much larger clone is a single base away; this may be a read error. This rearrangement joins TRBV5-4 to TRBJ2-1; D unresolved. Trimming removed 1 base at V and 13 bases at J, with 9 bases between. CDR3 length: 11 amino acids. Germline CDR1 SGHNT, CDR2 YYREEE (reference sequence). CDR3 sequence: CASSLWQDQFF. The CDR3, as DNA: TGTGCCAGCAGCTTGTGGCAGGATCAGTTCTTC.

Only a few counts were recorded for this clone. A much larger clone differs by one base, so this may be a read error. This chain joins TRBV11-2 and TRBJ2-7; a weak D match, TRBD1 (5 bases). The CDR3 runs 13 residues. Per germline, CDR1 SGHAT and CDR2 FQNNGV. The V end was cut by 1 base, the J end by 12 bases, with 16 bases between. CDR3 coding DNA: TGTGCCAGCAGCTTAGGGGCAGGGTCCCAAGGGTACTTC. Its protein is CASSLGAGSQGYF.